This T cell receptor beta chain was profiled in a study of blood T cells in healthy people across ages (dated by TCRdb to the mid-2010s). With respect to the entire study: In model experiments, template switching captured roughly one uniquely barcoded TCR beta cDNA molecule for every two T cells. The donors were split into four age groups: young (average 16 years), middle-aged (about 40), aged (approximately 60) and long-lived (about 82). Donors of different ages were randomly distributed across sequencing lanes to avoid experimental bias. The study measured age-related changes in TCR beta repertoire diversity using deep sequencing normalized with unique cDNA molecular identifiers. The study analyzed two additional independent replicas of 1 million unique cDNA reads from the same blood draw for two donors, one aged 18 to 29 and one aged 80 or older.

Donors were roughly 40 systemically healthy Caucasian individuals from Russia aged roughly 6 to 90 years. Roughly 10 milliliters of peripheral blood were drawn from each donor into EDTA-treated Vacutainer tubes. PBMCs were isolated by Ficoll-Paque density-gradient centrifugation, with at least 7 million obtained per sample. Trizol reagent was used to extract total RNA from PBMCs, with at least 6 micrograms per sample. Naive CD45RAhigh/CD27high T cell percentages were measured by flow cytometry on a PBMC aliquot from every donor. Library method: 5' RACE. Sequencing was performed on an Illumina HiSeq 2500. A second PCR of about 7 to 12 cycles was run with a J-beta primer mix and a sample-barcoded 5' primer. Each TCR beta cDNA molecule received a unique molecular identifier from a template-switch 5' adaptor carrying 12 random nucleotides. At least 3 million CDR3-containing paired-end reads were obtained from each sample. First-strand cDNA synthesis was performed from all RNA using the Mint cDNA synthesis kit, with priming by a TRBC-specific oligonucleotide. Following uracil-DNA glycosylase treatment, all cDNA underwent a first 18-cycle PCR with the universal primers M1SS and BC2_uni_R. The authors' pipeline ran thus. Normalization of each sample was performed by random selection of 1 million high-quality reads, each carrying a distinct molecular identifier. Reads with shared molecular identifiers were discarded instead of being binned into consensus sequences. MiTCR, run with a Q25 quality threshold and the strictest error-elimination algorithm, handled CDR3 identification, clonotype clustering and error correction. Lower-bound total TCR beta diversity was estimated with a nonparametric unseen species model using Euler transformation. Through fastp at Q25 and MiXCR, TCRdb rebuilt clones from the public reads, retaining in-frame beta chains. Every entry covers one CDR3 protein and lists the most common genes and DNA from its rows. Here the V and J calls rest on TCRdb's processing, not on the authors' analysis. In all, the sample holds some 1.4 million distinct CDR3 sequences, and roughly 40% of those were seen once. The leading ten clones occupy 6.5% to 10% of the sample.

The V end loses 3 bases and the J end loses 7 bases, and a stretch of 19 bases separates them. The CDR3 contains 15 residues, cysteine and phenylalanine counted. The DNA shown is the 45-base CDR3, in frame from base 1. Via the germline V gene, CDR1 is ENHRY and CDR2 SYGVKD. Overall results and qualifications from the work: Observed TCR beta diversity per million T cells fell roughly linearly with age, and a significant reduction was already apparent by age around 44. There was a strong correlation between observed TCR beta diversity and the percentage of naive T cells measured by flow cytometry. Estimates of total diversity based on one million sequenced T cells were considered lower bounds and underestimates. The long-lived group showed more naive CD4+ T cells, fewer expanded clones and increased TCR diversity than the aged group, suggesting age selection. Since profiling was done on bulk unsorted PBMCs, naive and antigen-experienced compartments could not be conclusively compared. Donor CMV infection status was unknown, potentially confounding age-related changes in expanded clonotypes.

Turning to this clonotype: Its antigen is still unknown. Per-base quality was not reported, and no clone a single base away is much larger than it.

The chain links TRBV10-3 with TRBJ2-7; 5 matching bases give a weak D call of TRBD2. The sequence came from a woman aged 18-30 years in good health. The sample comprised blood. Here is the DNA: TGTGCCATCAGTGAAGGAGGAACACTAGGTCGAGAGCAGTACTTC. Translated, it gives CAISEGGTLGREQYF.